One T cell receptor (beta chain) is described in this entry. Its antigen is not known. CDR3 length: 16 amino acids. The sample is drawn from a study of CXCR3-negative and CXCR3-positive naive CD8 T cells. Libraries were UMI-labeled 5' RACE TRB cDNA. TCRdb reprocessed the 5' RACE reads; each CDR3 protein has one entry and no DNA is given. Here the sample table reports 90,000 to 100,000 distinct CDR3 sequences. Phenotypically, naive CD8+ T cells corresponded to CD45RO-CCR7+CD27+CD95-. Overall study findings and caveats: Comparably high diversity marked both naive subsets, whereas memory CD8+ cells had much lower diversity. Naive cells used TRBV-TRBJ genes in much the same way whether CXCR3-negative or CXCR3-positive; memory cells did not. CXCR3-positive naive cells had TRB CDR3s that were more hydrophobic than CXCR3-negative naive cells had.

The rearrangement links TRBV12-3 or TRBV12-4 to TRBJ2-5; with no DNA, the TCRdb D assignment of TRBD2 cannot be verified. Sequenced material: naive CXCR3- CD8+ T cells from blood. Subset given: CD45RO-CCR7+CD27+CD95- naive CD8+ T cells lacking CXCR3 (TNR3-). This sequence was found in a human donor in good health. Some clones in this sample may be carry-over from other donors' samples. The CDR3: CASSAMGLASGETQYF.